The 25 T cell receptor beta chains reported below all come from one sample, sequenced in a study of vaccination and CD4 T cells after COVID-19. Stated treatment: roughly 11-day PBMC culture with coronavirus spike peptide pools or control peptides (ViraFEST assay). These receptors have no known antigen. Researchers used the Oncomine TCR Beta short-read assay to sequence DNA from cultured CD4+ T cells. TCRdb passed the PCR reads through MiXCR, listing each CDR3 protein once. The table shows tens of thousands of distinct CDR3 sequences, with over 50% occurring only once. Sequencing used CD4+ T cells from blood, cultured in vitro. These receptors originate from a human donor who had recovered from COVID-19.

The chain employs TRBV28 and TRBJ2-3; D unclear. With 4 bases removed from V and 4 bases from J, the gap between germline ends came to 15 bases. The germline gives CDR1 MDHEN, CDR2 SYDVKM. The CDR3 length is 15 residues. CDR3 protein: CASSSGGMASDTQYF. In DNA form, the CDR3 reads TGTGCCAGCAGTTCCGGTGGTATGGCGTCAGATACGCAGTATTTT.

V gene TRBV30 combines with J gene TRBJ1-5; D may be TRBD1 (5 bases). V shed 3 bases and J shed 2 bases, with 14 bases lying between them. Looked up from germline, CDR1 is GTSNPN and CDR2 is SVGIG (reference sequence). This CDR3 has 15 residues. The chain's CDR3 is CAWRQGGWGNQPQHF. The CDR3 DNA sequence: TGTGCCTGGAGGCAGGGAGGATGGGGCAATCAGCCCCAGCATTTT. The whole variable domain, remainder taken from reference TRBV30 and TRBJ1-5, is SQTIHQWPATLVQPVGSPLSLECTVEGTSNPNLYWYRQAAGRGLQLLFYSVGIGQISSEVPQNLSASRPQDRQFILSSKKLLLSDSGFYLCAWRQGGWGNQPQHFGDGTRLSIL.

The J gene is TRBJ1-4, the V gene TRBV24-1, with 10 positions matching TRBD1. Trimming at V came to 5 bases and at J to 7 bases, leaving 6 bases not matched to a gene. This CDR3 spans 15 amino acids. Germline lookup yields CDR1 KGHDR and CDR2 SFDVKD. CDR3 nucleotides: TGTGCCACCAGTGGTCCCGGGACAGGGGTTGAAAAACTGTTTTTT. Translating it yields CATSGPGTGVEKLFF.

This clonotype is a singleton in its sample. This chain connects TRBV20-1 to TRBJ1-2, with 10 bases matching TRBD1. Germline assignment: CDR1 DFQATT and CDR2 SNEGSKA (reference sequence). The CDR3 extends over 13 amino acids. After removal of 6 bases from V and 4 bases from J, the junction contained 5 bases not matched to a gene. CDR3 sequence reads: CSATGGSGYGYTF. The CDR3 nucleotides are TGCAGTGCGACAGGGGGCAGCGGCTATGGCTACACCTTC.

The V gene is TRBV7-9, the J gene TRBJ2-1, with unresolved D. Trimming cost V 4 bases and J 0 bases, with 10 bases left between them. CDR3 length: 15 amino acids. Germline assignment: CDR1 SEHNR and CDR2 FQNEAQ (reference sequence). The DNA for the CDR3 is TGTGCCAGCAGCTACTCGGACGGCTCCTACAATGAGCAGTTCTTC. Encoded protein: CASSYSDGSYNEQFF.

The rearrangement joins TRBV9 to TRBJ2-5, with 10 bases identical to TRBD2. V gave up 3 bases and J gave up 7 bases; unmatched junction bases: 9. Germline CDR1 and CDR2: SGDLS and YYNGEE. The length of the CDR3 is 15 residues. The CDR3 reads CASSARTSGLGTQYF. For the CDR3, the DNA is TGTGCCAGCAGCGCCCGGACTAGCGGACTAGGGACCCAGTACTTC.

About this clonotype itself: One end of the junction fails to match germline, which may point to a read error. The chain is built from TRBV6-1 and TRBJ1-6; D is ambiguous. CDR3 length: 12 residues. Germline assignment: CDR1 MNHNS and CDR2 SASEGT. The CDR3 DNA reads TGTGCCAGCAGAGAAGGAAATTCACCCCTCCACTTT. The encoded protein is CASREGNSPLHF.

This chain connects TRBV28 to TRBJ1-5, with TRBD1 matching over 10 bases. Germline CDR1 is MDHEN and CDR2 is SYDVKM. CDR3 length equals 17 residues. Losses at the gene ends were 1 base for V and 3 bases for J; bases not matched to a gene: 6. The chain's CDR3 is CASSLYGQGGANQPQHF. The CDR3 bases are TGTGCCAGCAGTTTATACGGACAGGGGGGGGCCAATCAGCCCCAGCATTTT.

V gene TRBV2 combines with J gene TRBJ1-1; D is uncertain. CDR1 and CDR2 from the germline V gene are SNHLY and FYNNEI. V was shortened by 2 bases and J by 3 bases, with 10 bases between the two germline ends. This CDR3 is built from 14 residues. The CDR3: CASSEIRGDTEAFF. The CDR3 DNA sequence: TGTGCCAGCAGTGAAATCCGCGGGGACACTGAAGCTTTCTTT.

This chain joins TRBV5-4 and TRBJ1-2; TRBD1 might be the D (6 bases). The CDR3 runs 15 residues. Trimming cost V 4 bases and J 0 bases, with 13 bases left between them. CDR1 and CDR2 from the germline V gene are SGHNT and YYREEE (reference sequence). CDR3 nucleotide sequence: TGTGCCAGCAGCCGGGGGGACACGGCTAACTATGGCTACACCTTC. Translation: CASSRGDTANYGYTF.

A few counts support this clonotype. The chain combines TRBV7-2 with TRBJ1-5, with 8 bases that match TRBD1. The CDR3 runs 14 residues. V gave up 4 bases and J gave up 11 bases; unmatched junction bases: 10. CDR1 and CDR2 (germline): SGHTA, FQGNSA. The CDR3 region is CASSSQQTGAAQHF. The CDR3 DNA sequence: TGTGCCAGCAGCTCACAACAGACAGGGGCTGCCCAGCATTTT.

This chain links TRBV10-3 with TRBJ1-6; D might be TRBD1 (6 bases). V was cut by 7 bases and J by 0 bases, with 10 bases left in between. There are 15 residues in the CDR3. The germline gives CDR1 ENHRY, CDR2 SYGVKD. The CDR3 DNA sequence: TGTGCCATCACTCCGGACAGCTCCTATAATTCACCCCTCCACTTT. Amino acids: CAITPDSSYNSPLHF.

The rearrangement joins TRBV19 to TRBJ1-1, with D possibly TRBD1 on 5 matching bases. The CDR3 is made up of 12 amino acids. The germline V gene encodes CDR1 LNHDA and CDR2 SQIVND (reference sequence). Trimming stripped 10 bases from V and 11 bases from J, with 20 bases between. This CDR3 is CATRDPRGPAFF. Here the CDR3 DNA reads TGTGCCACCCGTGATCCGAGGGGTCCTGCTTTCTTT.

The rearrangement joins TRBV6-1 to TRBJ1-2, with 10 bases lining up with TRBD1. The CDR3 sequence is 14 residues long. The trim removed 7 bases at V and 4 bases at J, leaving 6 bases unmatched. Germline CDR1 reads MNHNS; CDR2 reads SASEGT. The CDR3 coding sequence is TGTGCCAGCAACCGGGACAGGGGCTCCTATGGCTACACCTTC. It is translated as CASNRDRGSYGYTF.

The chain joins TRBV12-5 to TRBJ1-1, with TRBD1 matching over 7 bases. The trim removed 1 base at V and 8 bases at J, leaving 7 bases unmatched. CDR3 length: 14 amino acids. Germline V lookup: CDR1 LGHNT, CDR2 FRNRAP. The chain's CDR3 is CASGLAKQGLEAFF. DNA for the CDR3: TGTGCTAGTGGTTTGGCTAAACAGGGGTTAGAAGCTTTCTTT.

The chain joins TRBV30 to TRBJ1-2; D unclear. Trimming took 2 bases from V and 8 from J, leaving 9 bases between them. Germline V lookup: CDR1 GTSNPN, CDR2 SVGIG (reference sequence). The CDR3 has 11 residues. DNA of the CDR3: TGTGCCTGGAGTTCCACATGGGGCTACACCTTC. Protein product: CAWSSTWGYTF. The full variable domain, its missing parts supplied by reference TRBV30 and TRBJ1-2, is SQTIHQWPATLVQPVGSPLSLECTVEGTSNPNLYWYRQAAGRGLQLLFYSVGIGQISSEVPQNLSASRPQDRQFILSSKKLLLSDSGFYLCAWSSTWGYTFGSGTRLTVV.

The CDR3 sequence: CASSLGQPPTYEQYF. As DNA, the CDR3 is TGTGCCAGCAGCTTAGGACAGCCCCCGACCTACGAGCAGTACTTC. The V and J genes are TRBV11-3 and TRBJ2-7, with a weak D call TRBD1 (5 bases). The CDR3 is 15 residues long. V lost 1 base and J 2 bases, leaving 12 bases between the germline ends. The germline V gene has CDR1 SGHNT and CDR2 YENEEA. The full variable domain, in which reference TRBV11-3 and TRBJ2-7 provide the parts outside the CDR3, is EAGVVQSPRYKIIEKKQPVAFWCNPISGHNTLYWYLQNLGQGPELLIRYENEEAVDDSQLPKDRFSAERLKGVDSTLKIQPAELGDSAVYLCASSLGQPPTYEQYFGPGTRLTVT.

The chain joins TRBV7-3 to TRBJ1-1, with D uncertain. V lost 6 bases to trimming and J lost 5 bases, with 13 bases between them. The V gene's germline CDR1 is SGHTA and CDR2 FQGTGA. The length of the CDR3 is 13 residues. CDR3 sequence (DNA): TGTGCCAGCAGGCCTAAGGTGGGGACTGAAGCTTTCTTT. This gives the protein CASRPKVGTEAFF.

The rearrangement uses TRBV25-1 and TRBJ2-3; D is ambiguous. The CDR3 is 11 residues long. Trimming took 3 bases from V and 2 from J, leaving 0 bases between them. Looked up from germline, CDR1 is MGHDK and CDR2 is SYGVNS. CDR3 nucleotide sequence: TGTGCCAGCAGTGACACAGATACGCAGTATTTT. Protein: CASSDTDTQYF.

Comments on this clonotype: In this CDR3 the conserved last residue, phenylalanine or tryptophan, is missing, so a read error is likely. It is unclear where the CDR3 begins or ends on the DNA, so no DNA is shown, and the CDR3 is as TCRdb lists it. V usage is TRBV7-8 and J usage is TRBJ1-2; the table's D call of TRBD1 was not tested on the DNA. Termini included, the CDR3 measures 14 amino acids. Germline values: CDR1 SGHVS, CDR2 FQNEAQ. The CDR3 region is CASSLRYDGASPQH.

This rearrangement joins TRBV7-2 to TRBJ2-5; no definite D call. Germline CDR1 is SGHTA and CDR2 is FQGNSA. The CDR3 sequence is 12 residues long. V lost 4 bases to trimming and J lost 4 bases, with 7 bases between them. DNA for the CDR3: TGTGCCAGCAGCTCCCAGCCAGAGACCCAGTACTTC. Its translation is CASSSQPETQYF.

The V call is TRBV7-2, the J call TRBJ1-2; 8 positions match TRBD1. This CDR3 is built from 13 residues. V lost 5 bases and J lost 4; bases outside the gene matches: 3. Germline V lookup: CDR1 SGHTA, CDR2 FQGNSA. The CDR3, as DNA: TGTGCCAGCAGCGAGACAGGGGCCTATGGCTACACCTTC. Its protein product is CASSETGAYGYTF.

The chain recombines TRBV7-8 with TRBJ2-1; 12 nucleotides match TRBD2. This CDR3 comprises 18 residues. Germline assignment: CDR1 SGHVS and CDR2 FQNEAQ. The V and J ends lost 2 bases and 6 bases, in that order; junction bases with no gene match: 11. CDR3 residues: CASSLNVKTSGRGNEQFF. CDR3 nucleotides: TGTGCCAGCAGCTTAAACGTAAAGACTAGCGGGAGAGGCAATGAGCAGTTCTTC.

This clonotype is a singleton in its sample. The chain combines TRBV20-1 with TRBJ1-1; possibly TRBD1 for D (6 bases). Germline V gene lookup returns CDR1 DFQATT and CDR2 SNEGSKA (reference sequence). There are 17 residues in the CDR3. V was clipped by 6 bases and J by 10 bases, with 33 bases between them. CDR3 in amino acids: CSAQRRVQRQVRGGAFF. The CDR3 nucleotides are TGCAGTGCACAGCGTCGGGTACAAAGACAGGTGAGAGGTGGAGCTTTCTTT.

J is TRBJ1-5 and V is TRBV21-1. TRBV21-1 is marked as a pseudogene. This CDR3 comprises 13 residues. Here the CDR3 DNA reads TGTGCCAGCAGCAAAGCCCCAAGAGGGCCCCAGCATTTT. As protein: CASSKAPRGPQHF.